These T cell receptor beta chains were read from a single sample in a study of blood T cell repertoires in COVID-19. Data came from immunoSEQ multiplex PCR; TCRdb stores just in-frame clones and leaves some out. The sample comprises about 170,000 clones, around nine tenths of which are singletons, and under 3% rests with the top ten. Sequencing input: peripheral blood. These receptors came from a woman aged 80 or over with COVID-19, enrolled during active disease. Each CDR3 is given with its conserved first and last residue. The D gene is left open where the match is weak. Clone sizes are given selectively: once, few, many, or a class where the clone is expanded.

len,j_gene,abundance,d_gene,v_gene,CDR3nt,CDR3aa
15,TRBJ1-6,.,TRBD1,TRBV28,TGTGCCAGCAGGCCTGGACAGGGTAATAATTCACCCCTCCACTTT,CASRPGQGNNSPLHF
14,TRBJ2-5,.,TRBD1,TRBV29-1,TGCAGCGTCCGGGACAGGGCCGGCAGGGAGACCCAGTACTTC,CSVRDRAGRETQYF
14,TRBJ1-5,.,TRBD1,TRBV2,TGTGCCAGCAGTGAGACAGGGAGCAATCAGCCCCAGCATTTT,CASSETGSNQPQHF
16,TRBJ2-2,.,.,TRBV6-5,TGTGCCAGCAGTTACTTACGAACTACCAACACCGGGGAGCTGTTTTTT,CASSYLRTTNTGELFF
13,TRBJ2-1,.,TRBD2,TRBV18,TGTGCCAGCTCACCGACTAGCACCAATGAGCAGTTCTTC,CASSPTSTNEQFF
12,TRBJ1-1,.,.,TRBV7-3,TGTGCCAGCAGCCTCCTCCGGACTGAAGCTTTCTTT,CASSLLRTEAFF
14,TRBJ2-2,.,.,TRBV2,TGTGCCAGCAATCGACAGCTCAACACCGGGGAGCTGTTTTTT,CASNRQLNTGELFF
14,TRBJ2-7,.,TRBD1,TRBV2,TGTGCCAGCAGTGAGAGGACAGGAAGATACGAGCAGTACTTC,CASSERTGRYEQYF
13,TRBJ1-1,.,.,TRBV7-9,TGTGCCAGCAGCGTACGACAAATTGCTGAAGCTTTCTTT,CASSVRQIAEAFF
13,TRBJ1-1,.,.,TRBV5-6,TGTGCCAGCAGCTTGGCGGACTTTCGAGAAGCTTTCTTT,CASSLADFREAFF
14,TRBJ1-5,.,.,TRBV28,TGTGCCAGCAGACCCCAGGGTACAAATCAGCCCCAGCATTTT,CASRPQGTNQPQHF
17,TRBJ1-2,few,.,TRBV4-1,TGCGCCAGCAGCCAAGAACCTCAAGGGGTTAATCGCTATGGCTACACCTTC,CASSQEPQGVNRYGYTF
16,TRBJ2-1,.,TRBD2,TRBV7-9,TGTGCCAGCAGTCATACGGGGGGACTCTCCTACAATGAGCAGTTCTTC,CASSHTGGLSYNEQFF
12,TRBJ2-7,.,.,TRBV28,TGTGCCAGCAGTTTAGCAGCTAGCTCTACGTACTTC,CASSLAASSTYF
15,TRBJ1-1,.,.,TRBV3-1/TRBV3-2,TGTGCCAGCAGCCAAGATACGGGGGGTTACACTGAAGCTTTCTTT,CASSQDTGGYTEAFF
14,TRBJ2-5,.,TRBD2,TRBV7-9,TGTGCCAGCTGTAAGGGAGGGGTGGCCGAGACCCAGTACTTC,CASCKGGVAETQYF
17,TRBJ2-7,.,TRBD2,TRBV3-1/TRBV3-2,TGTGCCAGCAGCCAAGATCTAGCGGGAGGTTTTAGGGACGAGCAGTACTTC,CASSQDLAGGFRDEQYF
13,TRBJ1-2,.,.,TRBV7-9,TGTGCCAGCAGCTCTCACCTAGACCTTTCTTACACCTTC,CASSSHLDLSYTF
14,TRBJ1-1,.,.,TRBV14,TGTGCCAGCAGCCAAGAGGCGGGAAACACTGAAGCTTTCTTT,CASSQEAGNTEAFF
14,TRBJ1-2,.,.,TRBV7-2,TGTGCCAGCAGCTTCGGGGGTTTTAACTATGGCTACACCTTC,CASSFGGFNYGYTF